This TCR beta chain was documented in a study of shared clonotypes between healthy human individuals. Overall study results and limits: Sorted-subset sequencing, rarefaction showed, was incomplete despite large depth. Naive subsets, compared against memory subsets, generally had larger estimated richness values.

TCRdb's table, derived via immunoSEQ multiplex PCR, lists solely in-frame clones and lacks some. The sample shows about 1 million clones, around 74% of them seen only once. To note about this clone: Its antigen is unknown.

Splitting of CD4+ cells produced CD45RA+ naive and CD45RA-negative memory subsets. Sequencing was performed on memory CD4+ T cells sorted from blood. Subset noted: CD45RA-negative fraction. The sequence derives from a man aged 18 to 30 in good health.

For the CDR3, the DNA is TGCGCCAGCACCTTCATTCCCGGGACAGGGAACTATGGCTACACCTTC. Translated, it gives CASTFIPGTGNYGYTF. The rearrangement uses TRBV10-2 and TRBJ1-2; TRBD1 agrees at 9 bases. Trimming removed 7 bases from V and 2 bases from J; junction bases left unmatched: 11. Per the germline V gene, CDR1 is WSHSY and CDR2 is SAAADI. The CDR3 has 16 amino acids.